The T cell receptor beta chain under discussion was sequenced for a study of T cells after yellow fever vaccination. One entry per CDR3 protein results from TCRdb running MiXCR on the 5' RACE reads. Of about 510,000 distinct CDR3 sequences in the sample, 21% are singletons; the top ten hold about 16%. A word on this clonotype: Relative to the germline gene, one junction end is altered; a read error may explain this.

The input for sequencing was PBMCs, taken approximately 20 days after the first yellow fever vaccination. This sequence was found in a young man who received the YFV17D yellow fever vaccine.

The CDR3 here is CASSRSGQGGARPHF. CDR3 coding DNA: TGTGCCAGCAGCCGCTCGGGACAGGGGGGAGCTAGACCCCACTTC. The chain recombines TRBV14 with TRBJ1-2; 11 bases match TRBD1. The CDR3 is 15 residues long. CDR1 is SGHDN, CDR2 FVKESK, per germline.